The 26 T cell receptor beta chains listed next were all sequenced from one sample in a study of cytomegalovirus exposure and HLA in healthy donors. PCR amplification relied on 60 Vbeta primers (plus 13 Jbeta primers). Data came from immunoSEQ multiplex PCR; TCRdb stores just in-frame clones and leaves some out. The table has approximately 150,000 clones, more than 60% seen once. Sequences were obtained from PBMCs. These receptors were taken from a man aged 25 to 40 in good health and CMV-seropositive.

This clone occurred a few times. V is TRBV7-3 and J is TRBJ1-6, with TRBD1 matching 8 bases. Unmatched junction bases numbered 3, after V lost 5 bases and J lost 3 bases. Germline V gene data show CDR1 as SGHTA and CDR2 as FQGTGA. This CDR3 region has 15 residues. The CDR3 DNA reads TGTGCCAGCAGCCTACAGGGGGACTATAATTCACCCCTCCACTTT. This sequence encodes CASSLQGDYNSPLHF.

V is TRBV7-9 and J is TRBJ2-7; D perhaps matches TRBD1 (5 bases). The V end lost 7 bases, the J end lost 0 bases, and 10 bases lay between the germline ends. Germline loops: CDR1 SEHNR, CDR2 FQNEAQ (reference sequence). The CDR3 covers 13 residues. CDR3 coding DNA: TGTGCCAGCACAATGACAGACTCCTACGAGCAGTACTTC. Its protein product is CASTMTDSYEQYF.

The V call is TRBV4-1, the J call TRBJ2-1; 14 bases map to TRBD2. This CDR3 spans 19 amino acids. With 3 bases clipped from V and 6 bases from J, the junction kept 13 bases outside the gene matches. CDR1 MGHRA and CDR2 YSYEKL come from the germline V gene. DNA for the CDR3: TGCGCCAGCAGCCAGATTCCTATGGGACTAGCGGGAGTTTTCAATGAGCAGTTCTTC. Translating gives CASSQIPMGLAGVFNEQFF.

With respect to this clone: An end of the junction differs from the germline gene, which may be a read error. This chain uses TRBV7-9 with TRBJ2-6, with 7 bases aligning to TRBD1. CDR3 size: 17 residues. Germline-derived CDR1 and CDR2 are SEHNR and FQNEAQ (reference sequence). The CDR3 DNA reads as TGTTCCAGCAGCTTACAGCCCAGGGGGTCTGGGGCCAACGTCCTGACTTTC. This sequence encodes CSSSLQPRGSGANVLTF. Supplemented by reference TRBV7-9 and TRBJ2-6, the full variable domain reads DTGVSQNPRHKITKRGQNVTFRCDPISEHNRLYWYRQTLGQGPEFLTYFQNEAQLEKSRLLSDRFSAERPKGSFSTLEIQRTEQGDSAMYLCSSSLQPRGSGANVLTFGAGSRLTVL.

This chain links TRBV6-6 with TRBJ1-4; 7 nucleotides align to TRBD1. V dropped 6 bases and J dropped 6; count of bases not matched to a gene: 4. The CDR3 is 13 amino acids. From germline, CDR1 is MNHNY and CDR2 SVGAGI (reference sequence). The CDR3 reads CASRRGQDEKLFF. The CDR3 DNA reads TGTGCCAGCAGACGAGGACAGGATGAAAAACTGTTTTTT.

The gene calls are TRBV4-1 and TRBJ1-1; the D gene is possibly TRBD1 (5 bases). Germline values: CDR1 MGHRA, CDR2 YSYEKL. This CDR3 spans 16 amino acids. Trimming removed 1 base from V and 4 bases from J, with 16 bases in between. CDR3 amino acids: CASSQVVAGRSTEAFF. The CDR3 DNA sequence: TGCGCCAGCAGCCAAGTTGTGGCAGGGAGGTCCACTGAAGCTTTCTTT.

This clone came up a few times. At one end, the junction sequence differs from germline, possibly due to a read error. V gene TRBV25-1 combines with J gene TRBJ1-2, with no clear D. The CDR3 covers 18 residues. Germline values: CDR1 MGHDK, CDR2 SYGVNS. This CDR3 is CASSESLLKQNSNYGYTF. The CDR3 bases are TGTGCCAGCAGCGAATCCCTACTTAAACAGAATTCTAACTATGGCTACACCTTC.

V usage is TRBV6-5 and J usage is TRBJ1-5; TRBD1 matches at 9 bases. In germline, CDR1 is MNHEY, CDR2 SVGAGI. The ends lost 4 bases at V and 4 bases at J; junction bases unmatched: 5. This CDR3 region has 15 residues. The CDR3: CASSLTGGPNQPQHF. CDR3 coding DNA: TGTGCCAGCAGTTTAACAGGGGGCCCTAATCAGCCCCAGCATTTT.

The chain uses TRBV5-1 and TRBJ1-2; no clear D. Germline CDR1 and CDR2: SGHRS and YFSETQ. Trimming took 2 bases from V and 1 from J, leaving 6 bases between them. This CDR3 is built from 13 residues. The CDR3 sequence: CASSFTDNYGYTF. In nucleotides, the CDR3 is TGCGCCAGCAGCTTTACAGATAACTATGGCTACACCTTC. Full variable domain (remainder filled in from reference TRBV5-1 and TRBJ1-2): KAGVTQTPRYLIKTRGQQVTLSCSPISGHRSVSWYQQTPGQGLQFLFEYFSETQRNKGNFPGRFSGRQFSNSRSEMNVSTLELGDSALYLCASSFTDNYGYTFGSGTRLTVV.

This clone appeared a few times. The rearrangement links TRBV27 to TRBJ1-2; 9 bases match TRBD1. Germline V gene data show CDR1 as MNHEY and CDR2 as SMNVEV (reference sequence). This CDR3 has 12 residues. Trimming cost V 6 bases and J 8 bases; bases outside gene matches: 4. CDR3: CASRGTGSGYTF. The CDR3 DNA sequence: TGTGCCAGCAGGGGGACAGGGTCCGGCTACACCTTC.

The rearrangement links TRBV10-3 to TRBJ2-1; 9 bases line up with TRBD2. The CDR3 is 13 amino acids. Germline values: CDR1 ENHRY, CDR2 SYGVKD. V was pared by 10 bases and J by 6 bases, with 7 bases of the junction left unmatched. CDR3 region: CASSGSVGNEQFF. CDR3 in DNA: TGTGCCAGTAGCGGGAGTGTGGGCAATGAGCAGTTCTTC.

The CDR3 loop is CASSQVTQGQYEQFF. The CDR3 DNA follows: TGCGCCAGCAGCCAAGTGACTCAGGGGCAATATGAGCAGTTCTTC. J is TRBJ2-1 and V is TRBV4-1; tentative D call: TRBD1 (6 bases). Trimming left V 1 base short and J 8 bases short, with 15 bases between. Germline assignment: CDR1 MGHRA and CDR2 YSYEKL. The CDR3 consists of 15 residues.

DNA of the CDR3: TGTGCCTGGAGTCCGATATATGGACTCATCGAGCAGTACTTC. This translates into CAWSPIYGLIEQYF. The V gene is TRBV30, the J gene TRBJ2-7; the D gene is possibly TRBD2 (5 bases). Trimming shortened V by 2 bases and J by 6 bases, and 17 bases separated the two germline ends. Germline loops: CDR1 GTSNPN, CDR2 SVGIG (reference sequence). The CDR3 length is 14 residues.

This sequence joins TRBV6-1 and TRBJ2-5; D might be TRBD2 (5 bases). CDR3 length: 13 residues. The germline CDR1 and CDR2 sequences are MNHNS and SASEGT. Trimming took off 5 bases at V and 8 bases at J, with 15 bases between the two ends. CDR3 bases: TGTGCCAGCAGTACGGACTTCCCCGCAACCCAGTACTTC. Protein: CASSTDFPATQYF.

The chain has TRBV7-9 and TRBJ1-5; 7 nucleotides agree with TRBD1. Per the germline V gene, CDR1 is SEHNR and CDR2 is FQNEAQ (reference sequence). CDR3 length: 13 residues. The ends lost 4 bases at V and 4 bases at J; junction bases unmatched: 1. DNA of the CDR3: TGTGCCAGCAGCTCAGGGGGTAATCAGCCCCAGCATTTT. This gives the protein CASSSGGNQPQHF. Based on the CDR3 plus reference TRBV7-9 and TRBJ1-5, the full variable domain is DTGVSQNPRHKITKRGQNVTFRCDPISEHNRLYWYRQTLGQGPEFLTYFQNEAQLEKSRLLSDRFSAERPKGSFSTLEIQRTEQGDSAMYLCASSSGGNQPQHFGDGTRLSIL.

The J gene is TRBJ2-7, the V gene TRBV11-2; TRBD2 is a possible D gene (5 bases). This CDR3 is 15 amino acids long. In germline, CDR1 is SGHAT, CDR2 FQNNGV. Trimming cost V 4 bases and J 2 bases, with 15 bases left between them. The DNA of the CDR3 is TGTGCCAGCAGCTCTTTAGGGAGTGGGGCCTACGAGCAGTACTTC. This translates into CASSSLGSGAYEQYF.

For this clone: In the same sample, other DNA sequences code for this CDR3. The chain joins TRBV2 to TRBJ1-5; the match to TRBD1 covers 7 bases. V trimming: 7 bases; J trimming: 4 bases; junction bases outside the gene matches: 13. This CDR3 is 16 amino acids long. From germline, CDR1 is SNHLY and CDR2 FYNNEI. The CDR3 loop is CASTPGGQRGNQPQHF. Written as DNA, the CDR3 is TGTGCCAGCACCCCCGGGGGACAGAGGGGAAATCAGCCCCAGCATTTT.

This clone was seen more than once but under ten times. The V call is TRBV2, the J call TRBJ2-5; 8 nucleotides line up with TRBD2. Germline V CDR1 and CDR2: SNHLY, FYNNEI. V lost 6 bases, J lost 1 base, and 1 base stayed unmatched. The CDR3 spans 13 residues. DNA of the CDR3: TGTGCCAGCAGGCGGGAGGCCCAAGAGACCCAGTACTTC. It is translated as CASRREAQETQYF.

The chain combines TRBV7-3 with TRBJ2-7; TRBD2 agrees at 7 bases. CDR1 and CDR2 (germline): SGHTA, FQGTGA. The CDR3 runs to 15 residues. J gave up 0 bases and V 1 base, and 3 bases lay outside the gene matches. DNA for the CDR3: TGTGCCAGCAGCTTAATAGGCGGGAGCTCCTACGAGCAGTACTTC. As protein: CASSLIGGSSYEQYF.

The J gene is TRBJ2-6, the V gene TRBV6-1, with TRBD2 matching over 11 bases. With 1 base clipped from V and 4 bases from J, the junction kept 6 bases outside the gene matches. CDR3 length: 18 residues. Germline V gene lookup returns CDR1 MNHNS and CDR2 SASEGT. In nucleotides, the CDR3 is TGTGCCAGCAGTGAAGTTGTACTAGCGGGAGCCGGGGCCAACGTCCTGACTTTC. Its translation is CASSEVVLAGAGANVLTF.

As concerns this clone: Different DNA sequences within this sample yield the same CDR3. The chain links TRBV2 to TRBJ1-1; TRBD1 matches at 8 bases. This CDR3 is 18 amino acids long. In germline, CDR1 is SNHLY, CDR2 FYNNEI. The J segment lost 2 bases and the V segment lost 2 bases, leaving 13 bases of the junction unmatched. The CDR3 here is CASSERDQGASLNTEAFF. For the CDR3, the DNA is TGTGCCAGCAGTGAAAGGGATCAGGGGGCTTCATTAAACACTGAAGCTTTCTTT.

There are a few counts of this clone. The chain uses TRBV11-3 and TRBJ2-1; D uncertain. Trimming left V 2 bases short and J 8 bases short, with 13 bases between. The germline V gene has CDR1 SGHNT and CDR2 YENEEA. This CDR3 is 14 amino acids long. The CDR3 nucleotides read TGTGCCAGCAGCTTATTCTCGGTTCAAGATGAGCAGTTCTTC. Its protein is CASSLFSVQDEQFF.

The chain is built from TRBV5-1 and TRBJ2-7, with 7 positions matching TRBD1. This CDR3 has 13 residues. Trimming took 3 bases from V and 2 from J; bases not matched to a gene: 2. Germline V CDR1 and CDR2: SGHRS, YFSETQ. CDR3 bases: TGCGCCAGCAGCTCCGACAGGGCCTACGAGCAGTACTTC. Translation: CASSSDRAYEQYF.

In nucleotides, the CDR3 is TGCGCCAGCAGCCAAGCTGCTAGCGTCGACAATGAGCAGTTCTTC. Its protein is CASSQAASVDNEQFF. The chain combines TRBV4-1 with TRBJ2-1; D perhaps matches TRBD2 (6 bases). Germline assignment: CDR1 MGHRA and CDR2 YSYEKL. V lost 1 base to trimming and J lost 5 bases, with 12 bases between them. The CDR3 is 15 residues long.

The V call is TRBV5-6, the J call TRBJ1-2, with D maybe TRBD1 (5 bases). Per germline, CDR1 SGHDT and CDR2 YYEEEE. This CDR3 contains 14 residues. Trimming took 0 bases from V and 8 from J, leaving 14 bases between them. CDR3 sequence (DNA): TGTGCCAGCAGCTTGGAGCGAAGGGGTCGGGGCTACACCTTC. Amino acids: CASSLERRGRGYTF.

The V call is TRBV9, the J call TRBJ1-3, with a possible D match to TRBD1 (6 bases). Between the trimmed V and J ends, which lost 3 bases and 0 bases, there was a span of 10 bases. CDR1 is SGDLS and CDR2 is YYNGEE in the germline V gene. This CDR3 region has 15 residues. CDR3 protein: CASSGRTASGNTIYF. The CDR3 DNA sequence: TGTGCCAGCAGCGGGCGGACAGCCTCTGGAAACACCATATATTTT.